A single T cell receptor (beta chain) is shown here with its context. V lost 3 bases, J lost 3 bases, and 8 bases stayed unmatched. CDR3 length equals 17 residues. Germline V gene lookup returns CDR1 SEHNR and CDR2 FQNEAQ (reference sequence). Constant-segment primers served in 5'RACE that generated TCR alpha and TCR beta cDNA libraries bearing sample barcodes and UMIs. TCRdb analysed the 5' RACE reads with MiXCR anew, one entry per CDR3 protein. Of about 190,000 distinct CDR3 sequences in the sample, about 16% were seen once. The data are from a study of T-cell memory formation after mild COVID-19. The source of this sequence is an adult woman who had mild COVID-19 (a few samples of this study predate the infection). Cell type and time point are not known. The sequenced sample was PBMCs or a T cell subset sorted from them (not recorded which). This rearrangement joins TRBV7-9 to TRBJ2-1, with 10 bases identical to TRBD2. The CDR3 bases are TGTGCCAGCAGCTTTACGCTAGCGGGAGCGGGCTACAATGAGCAGTTCTTC. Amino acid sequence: CASSFTLAGAGYNEQFF.